This T cell receptor (beta chain) comes out of a study of control samples from healthy donors and cancer patients. The length of the CDR3 is 11 residues. V lost 5 bases to trimming and J lost 9 bases; unmatched junction nucleotides: 3. Germline CDR1 and CDR2: MDHEN and SYDVKM. The method was immunoSEQ multiplex PCR; TCRdb's version includes in-frame clones alone and lacks a portion of them. The repertoire holds 150,000 to 200,000 clones, 91% seen once, with about 2% in the top ten. The sequencing input was blood. The origin of this receptor is a woman between 40 and 50 years old in good health. The chain recombines TRBV28 with TRBJ2-5, with 7 bases fitting TRBD2. This CDR3 is CASSASGAQYF. CDR3 bases: TGTGCCAGCAGTGCCAGCGGGGCCCAGTACTTC.